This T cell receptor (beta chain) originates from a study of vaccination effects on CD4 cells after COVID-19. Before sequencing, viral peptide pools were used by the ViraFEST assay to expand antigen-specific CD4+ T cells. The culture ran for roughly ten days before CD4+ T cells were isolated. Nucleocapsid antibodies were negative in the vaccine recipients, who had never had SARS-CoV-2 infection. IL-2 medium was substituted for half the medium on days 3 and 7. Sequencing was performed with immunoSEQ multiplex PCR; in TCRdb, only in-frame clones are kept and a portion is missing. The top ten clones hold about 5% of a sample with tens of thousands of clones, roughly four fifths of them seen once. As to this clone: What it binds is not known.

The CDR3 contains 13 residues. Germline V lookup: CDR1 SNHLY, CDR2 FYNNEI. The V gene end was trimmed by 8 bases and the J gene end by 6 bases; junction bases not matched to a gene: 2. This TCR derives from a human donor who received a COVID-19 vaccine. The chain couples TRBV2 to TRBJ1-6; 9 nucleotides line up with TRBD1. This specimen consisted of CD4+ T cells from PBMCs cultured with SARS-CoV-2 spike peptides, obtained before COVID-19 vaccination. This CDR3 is CASPGQGNSPLHF. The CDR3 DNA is TGTGCCAGCCCGGGACAGGGTAATTCACCCCTCCACTTT. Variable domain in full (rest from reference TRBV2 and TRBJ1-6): EPEVTQTPSHQVTQMGQEVILRCVPISNHLYFYWYRQILGQKVEFLVSFYNNEISEKSEIFDDQFSVERPDGSNFTLKIRSTKLEDSAMYFCASPGQGNSPLHFGNGTRLTVT.